One sample yielded the 13 T cell receptor beta chains listed below, sequenced in a study of blood T cells in healthy people across ages (dated by TCRdb to about 2015). Libraries were constructed by 5' RACE. Data came from an Illumina HiSeq 2500. A second PCR of roughly 7 to 11 cycles was performed with a sample-barcoded 5' primer and a J-beta primer mix. TCRdb handled the public reads itself, with Q25 trimming in fastp and clone calling in MiXCR, and kept productive beta chains. Identical CDR3 protein sequences are pooled into one entry, listed with their most common genes and DNA. This sample comprises 1.5 million to 2 million distinct CDR3 sequences, 28% of them detected only once. The leading ten clones occupy about 8% of the sample. Sequencing was done on a sample of blood. The source is a woman aged 25 to 39 in good health.

This chain joins TRBV7-7 and TRBJ2-2, with D maybe TRBD2 (5 bases). The germline V gene encodes CDR1 SSHAT and CDR2 FNYEAQ (reference sequence). The ends were cut back, 2 bases at V and 6 bases at J, with 16 bases in the middle. This CDR3 is built from 16 residues. DNA for the CDR3: TGTGCCAGCAGCTTAAGGGTGTCGGCGGGCCCCGGGGAGCTGTTTTTT. This gives the protein CASSLRVSAGPGELFF.

CDR3 in amino acids: CSVGWGLAFF. DNA of the CDR3: TGCAGCGTTGGATGGGGTTTAGCTTTCTTT. The rearrangement joins TRBV29-1 to TRBJ1-1; no reliable D call. Trimming took off 4 bases at V and 10 bases at J, with 10 bases between the two ends. CDR3 length: 10 residues. Looked up from germline, CDR1 is SQVTM and CDR2 is ANQGSEA.

The chain combines TRBV12-3 or TRBV12-4 with TRBJ2-7; 13 nucleotides match TRBD2. Losses at the gene ends were 8 bases for V and 3 bases for J; bases not matched to a gene: 7. This CDR3 is 15 amino acids long. As DNA, the CDR3 is TGTGCCAGCCAACTAGCGGGGGGGCCACTCTACGAGCAGTACTTC. Its protein product is CASQLAGGPLYEQYF.

The chain couples TRBV5-1 to TRBJ1-2, with 7 bases lining up with TRBD1. The germline gives CDR1 SGHRS, CDR2 YFSETQ. V shed 4 bases and J 8 bases; nucleotides not matched to a gene: 11. This CDR3 spans 14 amino acids. CDR3 DNA: TGCGCCAGCAGCCGGGACAGAGAGCTGGAAGGCTACACCTTC. Amino acid sequence: CASSRDRELEGYTF.

The V and J genes are TRBV20-1 and TRBJ1-1; no reliable D call. Germline V gives CDR1 DFQATT, CDR2 SNEGSKA (reference sequence). Trimming left V 3 bases short and J 1 base short, with 9 bases between. This CDR3 is built from 13 residues. Here the CDR3 reads CSASRPSNTEAFF. CDR3 in DNA: TGCAGTGCTAGTCGCCCCTCGAACACTGAAGCTTTCTTT.

The table lists this clonotype with a few counts. This chain uses TRBV25-1 with TRBJ1-6, with D possibly being TRBD1 (5 bases). Germline V gene lookup returns CDR1 MGHDK and CDR2 SYGVNS. This CDR3 spans 15 amino acids. Trimming pared 7 bases from V and 7 bases from J, leaving 17 bases between. In DNA form, the CDR3 reads TGTGCCAGCACCAAACTAGGGACGGGGAATTCACCCCTCCACTTT. Translating gives CASTKLGTGNSPLHF.

The chain has TRBV24-1 and TRBJ2-3; D assignment may be TRBD1 or TRBD2 (5 bases each). CDR1 is KGHDR, CDR2 SFDVKD, per germline. This CDR3 contains 13 residues. V was clipped by 5 bases and J by 6 bases, with 11 bases between them. The CDR3 DNA follows: TGTGCCACCAGTGTTCCACGGGGCGATACGCAGTATTTT. It encodes CATSVPRGDTQYF.

V gene TRBV12-3 or TRBV12-4 combines with J gene TRBJ1-1; TRBD1 agrees at 9 bases. J was trimmed by 7 bases and V by 6 bases; bases with no gene match: 9. The CDR3 is 14 amino acids. This CDR3 reads CASSSQGAAGEAFF. The CDR3 nucleotides read TGTGCCAGCAGCTCACAGGGGGCGGCTGGTGAAGCTTTCTTT.

J is TRBJ2-1 and V is TRBV5-1; D gene ambiguous. The CDR3 has 14 amino acids. From germline, CDR1 is SGHRS and CDR2 YFSETQ. V lost 0 bases to trimming and J lost 6 bases, with 10 bases between them. As DNA, the CDR3 is TGCGCCAGCAGCTTGGTTTCCCCCCCCAATGAGCAGTTCTTC. Its protein is CASSLVSPPNEQFF.

This clonotype was seen only a few times. V usage is TRBV19 and J usage is TRBJ1-5; D unclear. Germline V gene data show CDR1 as LNHDA and CDR2 as SQIVND (reference sequence). This CDR3 region has 13 residues. V dropped 7 bases and J dropped 6 bases, with 13 bases sitting between them. The CDR3, as DNA: TGTGCCAGTATGAAAGGGTCGGGTCAGCCCCAGCATTTT. It specifies CASMKGSGQPQHF. Variable domain in full (rest from reference TRBV19 and TRBJ1-5): DGGITQSPKYLFRKEGQNVTLSCEQNLNHDAMYWYRQDPGQGLRLIYYSQIVNDFQKGDIAEGYSVSREKKESFPLTVTSAQKNPTAFYLCASMKGSGQPQHFGDGTRLSIL.

This clonotype has only a few counts. V and J are TRBV15 and TRBJ2-1; D remains unclear. The CDR3 extends over 14 amino acids. Trimming shortened V by 5 bases and J by 3 bases, and 11 bases separated the two germline ends. Germline CDR1 LNHNV, CDR2 YYDKDF (reference sequence). CDR3 residues: CATSFGPLYNEQFF. CDR3 in DNA: TGTGCCACCAGCTTCGGTCCCCTCTACAATGAGCAGTTCTTC.

This clonotype showed up just a few times. V and J are TRBV7-9 and TRBJ2-3, with unresolved D. The CDR3 runs 11 residues. V was cut by 5 bases and J by 5 bases, with 5 bases left in between. Germline assignment: CDR1 SEHNR and CDR2 FQNEAQ (reference sequence). The CDR3 nucleotides are TGTGCCAGCAGCCAAAAAGATACGCAGTATTTT. It translates to CASSQKDTQYF.

This chain uses TRBV19 with TRBJ2-3; 13 positions match TRBD2. CDR1 is LNHDA and CDR2 is SQIVND in the germline V gene (reference sequence). CDR3 size: 15 residues. V lost 7 bases to trimming and J lost 3 bases; unmatched junction nucleotides: 4. CDR3 in DNA: TGTGCCAGTACCTCGACTAGCGGGAGGACAGATACGCAGTATTTT. Translation gives CASTSTSGRTDTQYF.